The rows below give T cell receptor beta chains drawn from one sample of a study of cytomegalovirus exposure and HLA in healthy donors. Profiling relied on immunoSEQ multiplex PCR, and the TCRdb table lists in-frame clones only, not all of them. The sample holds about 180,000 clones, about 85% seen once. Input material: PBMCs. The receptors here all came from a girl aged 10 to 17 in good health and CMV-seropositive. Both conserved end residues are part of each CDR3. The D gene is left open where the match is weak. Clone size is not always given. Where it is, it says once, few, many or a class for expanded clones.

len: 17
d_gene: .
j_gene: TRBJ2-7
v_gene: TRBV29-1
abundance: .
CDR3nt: TGCAGCGTTTCAAAGGGGGGGTTGGGGTCCAGACGCTACGAGCAGTACTTC
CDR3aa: CSVSKGGLGSRRYEQYF

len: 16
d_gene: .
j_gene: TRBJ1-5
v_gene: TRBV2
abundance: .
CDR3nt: TGTGCCAGCAGTGAAGGGGTATCAGGGAGCAATCAGCCCCAGCATTTT
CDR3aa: CASSEGVSGSNQPQHF

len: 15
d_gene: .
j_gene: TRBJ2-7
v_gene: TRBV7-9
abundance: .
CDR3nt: TGTGCCAGCAGCTTAGTTGGACAAGGCTCCTACGAGCAGTACTTC
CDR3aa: CASSLVGQGSYEQYF

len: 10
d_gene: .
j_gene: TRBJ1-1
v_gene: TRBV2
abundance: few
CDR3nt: TGTGCCAGCAGTGAAAAGCGGGCTTTCTTT
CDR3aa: CASSEKRAFF

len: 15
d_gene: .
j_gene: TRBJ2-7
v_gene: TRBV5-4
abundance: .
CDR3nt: TGTGCCAGCAGCGCGTCGATAGTCAGGGAAAGGGAGCAGTACTTC
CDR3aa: CASSASIVREREQYF

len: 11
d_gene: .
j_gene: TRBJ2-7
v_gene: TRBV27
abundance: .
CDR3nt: TGTGCCAGCAGTTCCTACTACGAGCAGTACTTC
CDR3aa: CASSSYYEQYF

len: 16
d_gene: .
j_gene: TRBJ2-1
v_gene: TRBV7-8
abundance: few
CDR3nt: TGTGCCAGCAGCTCCCTTGGGGAGGCCACCTACAATGAGCAGTTCTTC
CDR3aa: CASSSLGEATYNEQFF

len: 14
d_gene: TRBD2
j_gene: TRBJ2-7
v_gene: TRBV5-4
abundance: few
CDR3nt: TGTGCCAGCAGCTTGTCGGGAGGGCCCCACGAGCAGTACTTC
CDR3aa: CASSLSGGPHEQYF

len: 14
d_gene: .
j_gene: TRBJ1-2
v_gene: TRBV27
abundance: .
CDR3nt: TGTGCCAGCAGCCCTCGGGTTCTTAACTATGGCTACACCTTC
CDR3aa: CASSPRVLNYGYTF

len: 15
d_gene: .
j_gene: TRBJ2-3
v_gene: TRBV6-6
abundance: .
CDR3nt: TGTGCCATTCTTTTGGCGGCGGATGGTAAAGATACGCAGTATTTT
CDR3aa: CAILLAADGKDTQYF

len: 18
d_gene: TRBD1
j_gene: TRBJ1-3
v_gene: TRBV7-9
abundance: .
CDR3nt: TGTGCCAGCAGCTTAGCGTGGGACAGGGGTCTCGCTGGAAACACCATATATTTT
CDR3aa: CASSLAWDRGLAGNTIYF

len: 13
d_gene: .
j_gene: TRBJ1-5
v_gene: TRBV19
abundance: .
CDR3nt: TGTGCCAGTATGGGCCTTGGCAATCAGCCCCAGCATTTT
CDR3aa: CASMGLGNQPQHF

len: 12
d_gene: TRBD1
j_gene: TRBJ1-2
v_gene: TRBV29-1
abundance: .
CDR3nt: TGCAGCGTTGTGACAGGGACTTATGGCTACACCTTC
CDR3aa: CSVVTGTYGYTF

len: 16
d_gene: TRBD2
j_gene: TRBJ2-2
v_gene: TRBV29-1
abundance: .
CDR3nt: TGCAGCGTTGAAGTCAGCCAGCGGGGACGGACCGGGGAGCTGTTTTTT
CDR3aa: CSVEVSQRGRTGELFF

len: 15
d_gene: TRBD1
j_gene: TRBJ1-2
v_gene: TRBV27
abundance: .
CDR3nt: TGTGCCAGCAGTTTAATTGGACAGGGGGATCATGGCTACACCTTC
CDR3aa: CASSLIGQGDHGYTF

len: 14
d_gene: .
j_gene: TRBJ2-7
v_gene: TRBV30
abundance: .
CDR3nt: TGTGCCTGGAGTTGGGGTAGGGGCTCCTACGAGCAGTACTTC
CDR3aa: CAWSWGRGSYEQYF

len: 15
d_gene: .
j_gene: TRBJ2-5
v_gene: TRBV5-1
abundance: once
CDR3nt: TGCGCCAGCAGCTTTTCGGGAGCGGCGGTGGAGACCCAGTACTTC
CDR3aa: CASSFSGAAVETQYF

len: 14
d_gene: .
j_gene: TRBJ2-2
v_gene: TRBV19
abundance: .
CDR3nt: TGTGCCAGTACACTTAACGAGTACACCGGGGAGCTGTTTTTT
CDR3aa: CASTLNEYTGELFF

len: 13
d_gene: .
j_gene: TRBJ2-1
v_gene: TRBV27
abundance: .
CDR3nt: TGTGCCAGCAGTTGGGTAGGGGTCAATGAGCAGTTCTTC
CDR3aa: CASSWVGVNEQFF

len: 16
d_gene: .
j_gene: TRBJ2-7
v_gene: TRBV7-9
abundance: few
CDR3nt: TGTGCCAGCAGTTACCTCTCCCCGGGACTCCCTTACGAGCAGTACTTC
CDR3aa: CASSYLSPGLPYEQYF

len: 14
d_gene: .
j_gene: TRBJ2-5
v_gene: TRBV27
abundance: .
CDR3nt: TGTGCCAGCAGTTCATACCAGGGGTGGAAGACCCAGTACTTC
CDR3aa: CASSSYQGWKTQYF

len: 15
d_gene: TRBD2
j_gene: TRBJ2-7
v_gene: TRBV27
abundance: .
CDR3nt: TGTGCCAGCAGTTGGGGAGGGGTGGCTAGGGACGAGCAGTACTTC
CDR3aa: CASSWGGVARDEQYF

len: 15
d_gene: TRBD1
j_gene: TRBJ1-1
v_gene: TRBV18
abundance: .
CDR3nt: TGTGCCAGCTCACCAATCATAGGGGACAGGGGGCAAACTTTCTTT
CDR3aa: CASSPIIGDRGQTFF

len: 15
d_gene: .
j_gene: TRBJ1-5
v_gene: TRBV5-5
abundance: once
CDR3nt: TGTGCCAGCAGCCCACAGGGATATAGCAATCAGCCCCAGCATTTT
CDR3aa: CASSPQGYSNQPQHF

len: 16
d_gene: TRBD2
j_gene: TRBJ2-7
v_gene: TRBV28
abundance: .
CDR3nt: TGTGCCAGCAGTTTCACTCTAGCGGGAGCCCCCTACGAGCAGTACTTC
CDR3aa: CASSFTLAGAPYEQYF

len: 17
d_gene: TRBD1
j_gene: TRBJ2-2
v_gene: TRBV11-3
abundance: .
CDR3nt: TGTGCCAGCAGCCCCTGGACAGGCGACTTGAACACCGGGGAGCTGTTTTTT
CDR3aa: CASSPWTGDLNTGELFF

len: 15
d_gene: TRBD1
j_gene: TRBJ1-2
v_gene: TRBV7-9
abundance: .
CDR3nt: TGTGCCAGCAGCTTATCTGCGGGACAGGGGTCGGGCTACACCTTC
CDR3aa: CASSLSAGQGSGYTF

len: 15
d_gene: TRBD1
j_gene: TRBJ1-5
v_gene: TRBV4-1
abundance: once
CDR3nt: TGCGCCAGCAGGCACGGACAGGAGATCAATCAGCCCCAGCATTTT
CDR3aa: CASRHGQEINQPQHF

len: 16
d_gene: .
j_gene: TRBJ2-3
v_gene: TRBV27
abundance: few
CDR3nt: TGTGCCAGCAGTTTGGGCCTATCTGCGCGCACAGATACGCAGTATTTT
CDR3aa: CASSLGLSARTDTQYF

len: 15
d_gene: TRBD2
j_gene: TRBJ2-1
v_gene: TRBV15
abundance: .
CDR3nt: TGTGCCACCAGCCCCGGGGGGGGATCCTACAATGAGCAGTTCTTC
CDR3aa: CATSPGGGSYNEQFF

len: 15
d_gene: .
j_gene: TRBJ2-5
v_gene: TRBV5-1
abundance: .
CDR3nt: TGCGCCAGCAGCTTGGCCTTGGCGGACAGTGAGACCCAGTACTTC
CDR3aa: CASSLALADSETQYF

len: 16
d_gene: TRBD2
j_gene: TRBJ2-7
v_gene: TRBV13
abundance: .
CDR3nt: TGTGCCAGCAGCTTAAGGGGCGGGAGAATGCCCGACGAGCAGTACTTC
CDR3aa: CASSLRGGRMPDEQYF

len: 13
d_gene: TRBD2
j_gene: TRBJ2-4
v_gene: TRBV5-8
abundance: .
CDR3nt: TGTGCCAGCAGCTTAGCTAGCGGGAGGGTTCAGTACTTC
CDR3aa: CASSLASGRVQYF

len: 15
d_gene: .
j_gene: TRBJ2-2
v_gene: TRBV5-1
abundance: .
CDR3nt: TGCGCCAGCAGCTTGGCCGCGGGGGCGTCCGGGGAGCTGTTTTTT
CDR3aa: CASSLAAGASGELFF

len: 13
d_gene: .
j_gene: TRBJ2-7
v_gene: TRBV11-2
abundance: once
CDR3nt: TGTGCCAGCAGCTTCCGGGACTTCTACGAGCAGTACTTC
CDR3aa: CASSFRDFYEQYF

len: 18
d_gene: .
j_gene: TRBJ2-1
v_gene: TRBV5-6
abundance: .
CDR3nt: TGTGCCAGCAGCCATCTTGGTCGGGGGCGCGGGGGTACCAATGAGCAGTTCTTC
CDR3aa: CASSHLGRGRGGTNEQFF

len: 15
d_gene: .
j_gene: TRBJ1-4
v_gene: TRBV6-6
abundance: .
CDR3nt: TGTGCCAGCAGTCATCCGGGAAAAACTAATGAAAAACTGTTTTTT
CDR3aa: CASSHPGKTNEKLFF

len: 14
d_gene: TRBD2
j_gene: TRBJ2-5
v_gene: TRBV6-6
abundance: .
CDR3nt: TGTGCCAGCAGCAATAGCGGGAAGGCGGAGACCCAGTACTTC
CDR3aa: CASSNSGKAETQYF

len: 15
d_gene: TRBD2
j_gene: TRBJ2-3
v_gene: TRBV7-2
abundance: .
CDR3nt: TGTGCCAGCAGGGGAAGCGGGAGATCCACAGATACGCAGTATTTT
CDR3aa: CASRGSGRSTDTQYF

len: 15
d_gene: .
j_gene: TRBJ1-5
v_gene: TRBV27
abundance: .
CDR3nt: TGTGCCAGCAGTTTATGGGCCGATAGCAATCAGCCCCAGCATTTT
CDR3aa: CASSLWADSNQPQHF

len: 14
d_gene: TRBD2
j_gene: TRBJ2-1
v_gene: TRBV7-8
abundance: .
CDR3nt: TGTGCCAGCAGCCGCGGACCGGCGGGGGGTGAGCAGTTCTTC
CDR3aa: CASSRGPAGGEQFF

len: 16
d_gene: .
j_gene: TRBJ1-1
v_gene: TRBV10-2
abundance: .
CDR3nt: TGCGCCAGATACAGGATCCCAAGAAAAGGGAACACTGAAGCTTTCTTT
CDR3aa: CARYRIPRKGNTEAFF